This TCR beta chain was identified in a study of human T cells and chemical hapten exposure. Study-wide findings and caveats: Versus controls, significantly more large CDR3 similarity clusters arose from expanded TCRs.

This clonotype was observed a handful of times. Its matching antigen is unknown. Time point in this sample: patch test 2, 6 weeks after DPC sensitization. The sample's treatment: therapeutic diphenylcyclopropenone sensitization with weekly scalp DPC. One entry per CDR3 protein results from TCRdb running MiXCR on the RACE reads. The sample holds roughly 50,000 distinct CDR3 sequences, around 9.5% seen once. CDR3 size: 17 residues. CDR1 and CDR2 from the germline V gene are SGHAT and FQNNGV. V lost 3 bases to trimming and J lost 3 bases; unmatched junction nucleotides: 6. This TCR derives from a woman in her forties or fifties with alopecia areata. Some clones in this sample may be carry-over from other donors' samples. This sample comprised whole blood, obtained in connection with sensitization to the hapten diphenylcyclopropenone (DPC). V gene TRBV11-2 combines with J gene TRBJ2-3, with TRBD2 identical over 13 bases. CDR3 amino acids: CASSLRLAGGATDTQYF. The DNA for the CDR3 is TGTGCCAGCAGCTTGCGACTAGCGGGAGGAGCGACAGATACGCAGTATTTT.